This TCR beta chain was sequenced for a study of cytomegalovirus exposure and HLA in healthy donors. Regarding the study as a whole: When analyzed later, the rates of TCR association showed variation by HLA locus, with DRB1 the most and HLA-C the fewest. Associated with HLA alleles at 0.05 false discovery rate in a later analysis were over 15,000 TCR beta sequences. Most subjects had HLA-A and HLA-B alleles reportedly predicted accurately by TCR beta sequences. Prior analysis indicated that the majority of TCR beta V segments exhibited productivity approximately 87% or approximately 30% of the time.

In the case of this clone: Its target is unknown.

The study ran its PCR with 60 Vbeta and 13 Jbeta primers. Produced via immunoSEQ multiplex PCR; TCRdb's table is partial and in-frame only. The table shows around 150,000 clones, with about 75% occurring only once. V shed 6 bases and J shed 6 bases, with 11 bases lying between them. The CDR3 spans 13 residues. The germline V gene encodes CDR1 WNHNN and CDR2 SYGVQD (reference sequence). Material: PBMCs. The TCR was taken from a man younger than 35 in good health and CMV-seropositive. This chain joins TRBV10-1 and TRBJ2-2; D remains unclear. CDR3: CASSPRTAGELFF. DNA of the CDR3: TGCGCCAGCAGCCCCCGAACGGCCGGGGAGCTGTTTTTT.